This TCR beta chain was sequenced in a study of T cell responses to AZD1222 COVID-19 vaccine. General study findings and limits: Across spike, vaccine-associated CD4 TCRs were found, dominant at 160-218 and 743-854. Nearly half of the spike-specific TCRs reportedly recognize variant regions that carry no mutations. Repertoires were collected only later (after the peak T cell response had occurred).

The length of the CDR3 is 16 residues. V was trimmed by 0 bases and J by 7 bases, leaving 13 bases between them. In germline, CDR1 is MGHDK, CDR2 SYGVNS. Only in-frame clones appear in the TCRdb table, and some are missing; sequencing was by immunoSEQ multiplex PCR. Of 100,000 to 130,000 clones in the sample, about 85% are singletons; the top ten hold approximately 4.8%. In its sample, this clone was seen once. Its antigen is not identified. Sequenced material: peripheral blood, taken 28 days after the second AZD1222 dose. The receptor was isolated from an adult who received the AZD1222 COVID-19 vaccine. This chain uses TRBV25-1 with TRBJ1-6, with D possibly TRBD1 on 5 matching bases. The CDR3 loop reads CASSEYGGGGNSPLHF. Written as DNA, the CDR3 is TGTGCCAGCAGTGAATATGGGGGAGGTGGGAATTCACCCCTCCACTTT. The entire variable domain, with the rest obtained from reference TRBV25-1 and TRBJ1-6, is as follows: EADIYQTPRYLVIGTGKKITLECSQTMGHDKMYWYQQDPGMELHLIHYSYGVNSTEKGDLSSESTVSRIRTEHFPLTLESARPSHTSQYLCASSEYGGGGNSPLHFGNGTRLTVT.